The sequence of this TCR beta chain was determined in a study of blood T cell repertoires in COVID-19. Study overall: Both acute and convalescent COVID-19 samples were obtained from the United States, Italy and Spain. From T cells, B-cell-depleted T cells, or PBMCs came the material, which was cDNA or gDNA.

In Seattle, patients joined the study during active infection and were tracked longitudinally. The V and J ends lost 5 bases and 5 bases respectively, with 16 bases between them. CDR3 length: 15 amino acids. CDR1 and CDR2 from the germline V gene are MDHEN and SYDVKM. Authors' data handling: Estimation of nucleated cell counts relied on the amplification of reference gene primers. Using immunoSEQ multiplex PCR, the repertoire was profiled, and TCRdb retains in-frame clones only, with some absent. V, J and clone size are taken as reported in that table, and D and trimming were inferred from the DNA itself. The sample has some 75,000 clones, 75% to 90% seen once.

The specimen was peripheral blood. The chain combines TRBV28 with TRBJ1-5; D may be TRBD1 (6 bases). This TCR was sampled from a man aged 50-59 years with COVID-19, enrolled during active disease. This CDR3 reads CASSPLGHDDQPQHF. Written as DNA, the CDR3 is TGTGCCAGCAGTCCCTTGGGACACGATGATCAGCCCCAGCATTTT.